What follows describes a single T cell receptor (beta chain). This entry comes from a study of blood T cell repertoires in COVID-19. Here immunoSEQ multiplex PCR was the method, and the copy in TCRdb shows in-frame clones only, minus some. In the table there are approximately 470,000 clones, 70% to 90% of which are singletons. The V gene's germline CDR1 is MNHEY and CDR2 SVGAGI. The length of the CDR3 is 14 residues. The V end was cut by 0 bases, the J end by 2 bases, with 8 bases between. The sample consisted of peripheral blood. V usage is TRBV6-5 and J usage is TRBJ2-7; a possible D gene is TRBD1 (5 bases). The sequence was obtained from a human donor in a cohort sampled during active COVID-19. The CDR3 nucleotides read TGTGCCAGCAGTTACTCAAGCAGGGCCTACGAGCAGTACTTC. Encoded protein: CASSYSSRAYEQYF.